The 12 T cell receptor beta chains listed next were all sequenced from one sample in a study of technical replicates of blood from a few donors. Measured with immunoSEQ multiplex PCR; TCRdb has only the in-frame clones, and not every one. The sample records some 80,000 clones, over 75% being singletons. Input material: T cells isolated from PBMCs. These receptors were obtained from a human donor in good health.

The CDR3 reads CASTSIEKQETQYF. The CDR3 coding sequence is TGTGCCAGCACCTCCATAGAAAAACAAGAGACCCAGTACTTC. The J gene is TRBJ2-5, the V gene TRBV6-6; D is ambiguous. This CDR3 region has 14 residues. CDR1 is MNHNY and CDR2 is SVGAGI in the germline V gene (reference sequence). The V end lost 7 bases, the J end lost 2 bases, and 14 bases lay between the germline ends.

The CDR3 sequence is CASGHYSQQETQYF. The CDR3 nucleotides are TGTGCCAGCGGACATTACAGCCAGCAAGAGACCCAGTACTTC. The chain joins TRBV5-6 to TRBJ2-5; D might be TRBD1 (5 bases). The germline gives CDR1 SGHDT, CDR2 YYEEEE. CDR3 size: 14 residues. The V gene lost 7 bases and the J gene lost 2 bases, with 15 bases spanning the gap.

This chain uses TRBV19 with TRBJ2-7; D call uncertain. CDR1 and CDR2 (germline): LNHDA, SQIVND (reference sequence). The CDR3 consists of 13 residues. V was pared by 10 bases and J by 1 base, with 14 bases between. CDR3 in amino acids: CATCPVGSYEQYF. In DNA form, the CDR3 reads TGTGCCACTTGCCCCGTCGGTTCCTACGAGCAGTACTTC.

The CDR3 loop reads CASSLRVSGRSSYNEQFF. The DNA of the CDR3 is TGTGCCAGCAGCCTACGCGTTAGCGGGAGGAGCTCCTACAATGAGCAGTTCTTC. The rearrangement links TRBV7-9 to TRBJ2-1; 10 nucleotides match TRBD2. Trimming cost V 5 bases and J 0 bases; bases outside gene matches: 10. CDR3 size: 18 residues. Germline assignment: CDR1 SEHNR and CDR2 FQNEAQ (reference sequence).

This rearrangement joins TRBV7-3 to TRBJ2-2; D unresolved. Germline CDR1 SGHTA, CDR2 FQGTGA. Trimming removed 5 bases at V and 1 base at J, with 5 bases between. The CDR3 spans 13 residues. DNA for the CDR3: TGTGCCAGCAGCATACAGAACACCGGGGAGCTGTTTTTT. Translated, it gives CASSIQNTGELFF. Looking up the rest from reference TRBV7-3 and TRBJ2-2 gives the full variable domain: GAGVSQTPSNKVTEKGKYVELRCDPISGHTALYWYRQSLGQGPEFLIYFQGTGAADDSGLPNDRFFAVRPEGSVSTLKIQRTERGDSAVYLCASSIQNTGELFFGEGSRLTVL.

V and J are TRBV7-2 and TRBJ2-3, with 10 bases identical to TRBD2. The CDR3 is made up of 14 amino acids. J was trimmed by 3 bases and V by 3 bases; bases with no gene match: 0. In germline, CDR1 is SGHTA, CDR2 FQGNSA. CDR3 protein: CASSLTSGTDTQYF. Here the CDR3 DNA reads TGTGCCAGCAGCTTGACTAGCGGGACAGATACGCAGTATTTT. The full variable domain, rest sourced from reference TRBV7-2 and TRBJ2-3, is GAGVSQSPSNKVTEKGKDVELRCDPISGHTALYWYRQSLGQGLEFLIYFQGNSAPDKSGLPSDRFSAERTGGSVSTLTIQRTQQEDSAVYLCASSLTSGTDTQYFGPGTRLTVL.

The V and J genes are TRBV6-5 and TRBJ1-6, with D unclear. The CDR3 has 9 amino acids. Looked up from germline, CDR1 is MNHEY and CDR2 is SVGAGI. V was shortened by 11 bases and J by 10 bases, with 6 bases between the two germline ends. CDR3 in amino acids: CASGSPLHF. The CDR3 DNA reads TGTGCCTCGGGGTCACCCCTCCACTTT.

The CDR3 bases are TGCGCCAGCAGCTTGGCCAGGTCGAGCGGGGAGCTGTTTTTT. This gives the protein CASSLARSSGELFF. The rearrangement joins TRBV5-1 to TRBJ2-2; no definite D call. CDR1 is SGHRS, CDR2 YFSETQ, per germline. The CDR3 has 14 amino acids. V was cut by 0 bases and J by 7 bases, with 10 bases left in between.

This clone was seen once. This sequence joins TRBV7-2 and TRBJ2-7, with D hard to call. The germline CDR1 and CDR2 sequences are SGHTA and FQGNSA. This CDR3 spans 12 amino acids. V gave up 6 bases and J gave up 0 bases, with 6 bases separating them. The CDR3 loop is CASSFSSYEQYF. CDR3 coding DNA: TGTGCCAGCAGTTTTAGCTCCTACGAGCAGTACTTC. Using reference TRBV7-2 and TRBJ2-7 for the parts outside the CDR3, the full variable domain is GAGVSQSPSNKVTEKGKDVELRCDPISGHTALYWYRQSLGQGLEFLIYFQGNSAPDKSGLPSDRFSAERTGGSVSTLTIQRTQQEDSAVYLCASSFSSYEQYFGPGTRLTVT.

The rearrangement joins TRBV19 to TRBJ1-2; possibly TRBD1 for D (6 bases). CDR1 is LNHDA and CDR2 is SQIVND in the germline V gene (reference sequence). This CDR3 comprises 17 residues. Trimming shortened V by 0 bases and J by 4 bases, and 18 bases separated the two germline ends. CDR3 region: CASSIENGGGAAYGYTF. The CDR3 DNA reads as TGTGCCAGTAGTATAGAAAATGGCGGGGGCGCAGCCTATGGCTACACCTTC.

The chain couples TRBV9 to TRBJ2-2; 14 bases map to TRBD2. Germline CDR1 reads SGDLS; CDR2 reads YYNGEE. V was clipped by 8 bases and J by 6 bases; unmatched bases: 3. The CDR3 has 14 amino acids. In DNA, the CDR3 is TGTGCCAGTGGACTAGCGGGAGGAGCCGGGGAGCTGTTTTTT. It encodes CASGLAGGAGELFF. Drawing the rest from reference TRBV9 and TRBJ2-2, the complete variable domain is DSGVTQTPKHLITATGQRVTLRCSPRSGDLSVYWYQQSLDQGLQFLIQYYNGEERAKGNILERFSAQQFPDLHSELNLSSLELGDSALYFCASGLAGGAGELFFGEGSRLTVL.

The rearrangement joins TRBV19 to TRBJ2-7; D may be TRBD2 (6 bases). Germline-derived CDR1 and CDR2 are LNHDA and SQIVND (reference sequence). The CDR3 runs to 14 residues. V lost 3 bases and J lost 0, with 9 bases in between. CDR3 DNA: TGTGCCAGTAGTATGGGACTGGTCTCCTACGAGCAGTACTTC. Amino acid sequence: CASSMGLVSYEQYF.